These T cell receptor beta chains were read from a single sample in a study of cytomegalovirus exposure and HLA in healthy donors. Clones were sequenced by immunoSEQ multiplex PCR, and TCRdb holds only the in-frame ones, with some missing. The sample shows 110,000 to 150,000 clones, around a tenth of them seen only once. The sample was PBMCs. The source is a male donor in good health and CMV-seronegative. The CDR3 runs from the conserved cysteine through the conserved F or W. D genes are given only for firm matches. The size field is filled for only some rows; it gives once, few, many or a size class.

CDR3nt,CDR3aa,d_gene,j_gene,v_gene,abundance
TGTGCCAGCAGCTTCCCGGGGGGTGGTGAAGATACGCAGTATTTT,CASSFPGGGEDTQYF,TRBD2,TRBJ2-3,TRBV5-4,few
TGTGCCAGTAGTACCCGGGGAGCAACTAATGAAAAACTGTTTTTT,CASSTRGATNEKLFF,NA,TRBJ1-4,TRBV19,few
TGTGCCAGCAGCCCGCGGGGGGCATGGAGTAGGGGGACCTACGAGCAGTACTTC,CASSPRGAWSRGTYEQYF,TRBD2,TRBJ2-7,TRBV7-2,few
TGTGCCAGCAGCAAAGTATTCGGGCAGGGGTATGGATACGAGCAGTACTTC,CASSKVFGQGYGYEQYF,NA,TRBJ2-7,TRBV21-1,NA
TGTGCCAGCAGCCCGGACAGGGAGGTCACTGAAGCTTTCTTT,CASSPDREVTEAFF,TRBD1,TRBJ1-1,TRBV5-4,NA
TGTGCCAGCAGTTACCCCAGGCGAGCGGGAGGTTACGAGCAGTACTTC,CASSYPRRAGGYEQYF,TRBD2,TRBJ2-7,TRBV6-5,NA
TGTGCTACTCCGAGGTTGTATGAAAAACTGTTTTTT,CATPRLYEKLFF,NA,TRBJ1-4,TRBV12-5,NA
TGTGCCAGCAGTTTATTCAGGACTAGCGGCCTCTCACCAGGGAATGAGCAGTTCTTC,CASSLFRTSGLSPGNEQFF,TRBD2,TRBJ2-1,TRBV27,NA
TGCGCCAGCAGCCAAGCCGGAAGGGACAAACGCTATGGCTACACCTTC,CASSQAGRDKRYGYTF,NA,TRBJ1-2,TRBV4-1,few
TGCGCCAGCAGCCAAACCAGGGGACTATCCACAGGGGCTTTCTTT,CASSQTRGLSTGAFF,NA,TRBJ1-1,TRBV4-3,NA
TGTGCCAGCAGCCAAGATCAGGGACTAGTATCCTACGAGCAGTACTTC,CASSQDQGLVSYEQYF,TRBD2,TRBJ2-7,TRBV4-2,medium-sized
TGTGCCAGCAGCCTGGCGGGGACAGGGGTCTCCGGGGAGCTGTTTTTT,CASSLAGTGVSGELFF,TRBD1,TRBJ2-2,TRBV7-3,few
TGTGCCAGTAGTTCAGGACAGGGAGGAAGAACTGAAGCTTTCTTT,CASSSGQGGRTEAFF,TRBD1,TRBJ1-1,TRBV19,few
TGTGCCAGCAGCCCCAGGACTAGCGGGGAAACCGGGGAGCTGTTTTTT,CASSPRTSGETGELFF,TRBD2,TRBJ2-2,TRBV4-2,NA
TGTGCCAGCACTTTCAACAGAAGGCCAGGGGTCACTGAAGCTTTCTTT,CASTFNRRPGVTEAFF,NA,TRBJ1-1,TRBV28,few
TGTGCCAGCAGCCCCCCAGGGGGGCAGGGGGCCAAAAACATTCAGTACTTC,CASSPPGGQGAKNIQYF,NA,TRBJ2-4,TRBV9,few
TGTGCCAGCAGCCACCCCGGGGGGGAAACTAATGAAAAACTGTTTTTT,CASSHPGGETNEKLFF,NA,TRBJ1-4,TRBV7-6,few
TGCGCCAGCAGCTTTAACTACGAGCAGTACTTC,CASSFNYEQYF,NA,TRBJ2-7,TRBV5-1,few
TGTGCCAGCAGTCCTCAACTGACGAGGAAGACCCAGTACTTC,CASSPQLTRKTQYF,NA,TRBJ2-5,TRBV7-9,few
TGTGCCAGCAGCCAAGCTCGGGGGAACCTGAACACTGAAGCTTTCTTT,CASSQARGNLNTEAFF,NA,TRBJ1-1,TRBV4-2,NA
TGTGCCATCAGTGATCTTCCTCGCGGGAGGGCCTACGAGCAGTACTTC,CAISDLPRGRAYEQYF,TRBD2,TRBJ2-7,TRBV10-3,NA
TGCAGCGCGGGACACTTAGTTGGTGAAAAACTGTTTTTT,CSAGHLVGEKLFF,NA,TRBJ1-4,TRBV29-1,few
TGTGCCAGAAGCTTGGGTGGCCCCTCCCCGGGTACAGGGCCCTACGAGCAGTACTTC,CARSLGGPSPGTGPYEQYF,NA,TRBJ2-7,TRBV5-3,NA
TGTGCCAGCAGCTTAGGACCAGGGGGCTTCTATAATTCACCCCTCCACTTT,CASSLGPGGFYNSPLHF,TRBD1,TRBJ1-6,TRBV7-2,NA
TGTGCCAGCAGCCGAGGGGGAGCGGGGCTCCAAGAGACCCAGTACTTC,CASSRGGAGLQETQYF,NA,TRBJ2-5,TRBV4-2,NA